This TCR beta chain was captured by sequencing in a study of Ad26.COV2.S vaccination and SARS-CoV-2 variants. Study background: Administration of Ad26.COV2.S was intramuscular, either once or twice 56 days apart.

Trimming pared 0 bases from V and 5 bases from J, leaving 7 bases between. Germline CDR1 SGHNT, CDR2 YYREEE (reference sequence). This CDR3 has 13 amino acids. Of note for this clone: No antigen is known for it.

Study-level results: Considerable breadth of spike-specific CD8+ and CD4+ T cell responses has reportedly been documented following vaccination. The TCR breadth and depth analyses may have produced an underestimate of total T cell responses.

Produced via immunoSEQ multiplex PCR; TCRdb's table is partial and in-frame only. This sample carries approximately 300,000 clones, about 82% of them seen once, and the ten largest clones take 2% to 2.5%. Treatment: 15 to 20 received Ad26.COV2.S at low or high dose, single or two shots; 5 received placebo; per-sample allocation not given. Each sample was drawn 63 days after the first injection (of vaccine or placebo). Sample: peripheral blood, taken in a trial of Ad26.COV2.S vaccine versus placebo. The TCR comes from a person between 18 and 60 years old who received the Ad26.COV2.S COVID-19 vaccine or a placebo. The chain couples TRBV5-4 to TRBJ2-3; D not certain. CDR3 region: CASSLEGRDTQYF. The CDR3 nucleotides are TGTGCCAGCAGCTTGGAGGGTAGAGATACGCAGTATTTT.